Shown below are 3 T cell receptor beta chains from a single sample sequenced in a study of control samples from healthy donors and cancer patients (dated by TCRdb to the early 2020s). Libraries were constructed by the immunoSEQ multiplex PCR assay. TCRdb took this table from immuneACCESS and kept in-frame rearrangements with V and J called. Such tables lack part of the clones; where checked against another copy, unresolved V genes explain under half of the gap, and the rest is unexplained. The sample's table lists a count of roughly 200,000 clones. Around 2% of the sample is taken by the ten largest. The sequenced material came from blood. These receptors were obtained from a woman aged 25-40 years in good health.

This sequence joins TRBV5-1 and TRBJ1-4; no definite D call. Germline V gives CDR1 SGHRS, CDR2 YFSETQ. This CDR3 is built from 14 residues. V lost 0 bases, J lost 8 bases, and 11 bases lay in between. The CDR3 sequence is CASSLAVPPEKLFF. As DNA, the CDR3 is TGCGCCAGCAGCTTGGCCGTCCCCCCCGAAAAACTGTTTTTT.

The J gene is TRBJ1-6, the V gene TRBV5-1; D is possibly TRBD1 (5 bases). This CDR3 region has 15 residues. Germline CDR1 SGHRS, CDR2 YFSETQ. The ends were cut back, 0 bases at V and 5 bases at J, with 9 bases in the middle. In DNA form, the CDR3 reads TGCGCCAGCAGCTTGGGACAGACCGATAATTCACCCCTCCACTTT. Translating it yields CASSLGQTDNSPLHF.

The V and J genes are TRBV28 and TRBJ2-7; TRBD1 matches at 11 bases. The CDR3 loop spans 15 amino acids. With 6 bases clipped from V and 7 bases from J, the junction kept 11 bases outside the gene matches. CDR1 and CDR2 from the germline V gene are MDHEN and SYDVKM. Written as DNA, the CDR3 is TGTGCCAGCAGGTACCGGGACAGGGGGTCAAGAGAGCAGTACTTC. Translated: CASRYRDRGSREQYF.